This T cell receptor beta chain appears in the sequencing data of a study of T cells in localized non-small cell lung cancer. Study findings and constraints: Maximal T cell clonality occurred in uninvolved adjacent lung, with tumor ranking below it. Analysis by sequencing included only one tumor region, so heterogeneity remains possible. Prolonged overall survival went with higher T cell density in the blood. Adjacent lung tissue had a median about 57 of the top 100 clones found in the tumor.

TCRdb's table, derived via immunoSEQ multiplex PCR, lists solely in-frame clones and lacks some. The table lists roughly 86,000 clones, approximately 84% of them singletons. Details on this clone: Its cognate antigen is unknown.

Losses at the gene ends were 7 bases for V and 3 bases for J; bases not matched to a gene: 10. There are 15 residues in the CDR3. Germline CDR1 is MNHNY and CDR2 is SVGAGI (reference sequence). The TCR sequence derives from a man aged 35-69 years with stage I lung adenocarcinoma. Specimen: peripheral blood, collected before any cancer treatment. The rearrangement joins TRBV6-6 to TRBJ2-7; 9 nucleotides line up with TRBD1. The CDR3, as DNA: TGTGCCAGCAACAACCCGGGACAGGGCCACTACGAGCAGTACTTC. This translates into CASNNPGQGHYEQYF.